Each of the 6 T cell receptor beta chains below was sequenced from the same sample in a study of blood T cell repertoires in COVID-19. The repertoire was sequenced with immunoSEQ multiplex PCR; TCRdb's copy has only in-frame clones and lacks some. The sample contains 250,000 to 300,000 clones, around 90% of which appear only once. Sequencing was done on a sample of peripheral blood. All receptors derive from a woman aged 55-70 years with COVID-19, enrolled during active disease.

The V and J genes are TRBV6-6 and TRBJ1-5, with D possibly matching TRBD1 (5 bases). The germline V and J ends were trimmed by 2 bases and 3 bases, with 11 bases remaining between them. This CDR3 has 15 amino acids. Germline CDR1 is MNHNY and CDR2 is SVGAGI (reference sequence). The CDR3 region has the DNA TGTGCCAGCAGTTACGGGGGGTCCCCCAATCAGCCCCAGCATTTT. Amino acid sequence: CASSYGGSPNQPQHF.

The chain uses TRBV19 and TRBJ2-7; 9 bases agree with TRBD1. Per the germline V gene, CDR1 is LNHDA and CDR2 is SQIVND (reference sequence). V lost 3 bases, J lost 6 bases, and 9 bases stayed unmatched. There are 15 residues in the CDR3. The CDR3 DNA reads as TGTGCCAGTAGTATTCAGGACAGGGGTTCGTCCGAGCAGTACTTC. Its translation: CASSIQDRGSSEQYF.

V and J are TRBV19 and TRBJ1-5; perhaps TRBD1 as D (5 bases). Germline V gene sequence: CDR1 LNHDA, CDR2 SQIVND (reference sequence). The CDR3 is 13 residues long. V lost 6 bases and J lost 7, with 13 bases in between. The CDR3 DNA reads TGTGCCAGTAGATCGGGGACTAGGCAGCCCCAGCATTTT. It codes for CASRSGTRQPQHF.

In DNA form, the CDR3 reads TGTGCCAGCAGTTCAACCGGGACAGGGGGCGCGGCCTATGGCTACACCTTC. Protein sequence: CASSSTGTGGAAYGYTF. The chain joins TRBV25-1 to TRBJ1-2; 12 nucleotides agree with TRBD1. V lost 5 bases and J lost 4; bases outside the gene matches: 11. Germline V gene lookup returns CDR1 MGHDK and CDR2 SYGVNS. The CDR3 spans 17 residues.

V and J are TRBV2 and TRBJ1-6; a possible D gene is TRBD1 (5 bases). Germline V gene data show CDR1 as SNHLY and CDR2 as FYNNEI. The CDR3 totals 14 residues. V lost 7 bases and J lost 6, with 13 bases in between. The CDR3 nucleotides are TGTGCCAGCAATCCGGGGGGTTTTAATTCACCCCTCCACTTT. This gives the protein CASNPGGFNSPLHF.

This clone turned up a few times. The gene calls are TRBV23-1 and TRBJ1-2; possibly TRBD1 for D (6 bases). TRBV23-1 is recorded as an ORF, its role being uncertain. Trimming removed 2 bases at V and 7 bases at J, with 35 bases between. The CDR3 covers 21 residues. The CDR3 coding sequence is TGCGCCAGCAGTCAACCACCCAATGAACAGGTCGCACACCACAGGGCGGGTGGCTACACCTTC. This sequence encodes CASSQPPNEQVAHHRAGGYTF.